Following are 9 T cell receptor beta chains from one sample sequenced in a study of T cells in Graves' hyperthyroidism and ophthalmopathy. RNA transcripts gave rise to amplified TCR beta CDR3 regions. HTBI primers were employed in a first-round RT-PCR of the TCR CDR3. A single record per CDR3 protein comes from TCRdb applying MiXCR to the multiplex PCR reads. Of about 330,000 distinct CDR3 sequences in the sample, approximately 13% were seen once. Material: blood. All receptors derive from a woman aged 40 to 50 with Graves' ophthalmopathy.

Ten or more counts support this clonotype. The chain employs TRBV2 and TRBJ1-2, with no clear D. This CDR3 spans 11 amino acids. The V end was cut by 9 bases, the J end by 7 bases, with 12 bases between. CDR1 is SNHLY, CDR2 FYNNEI, per germline. As DNA, the CDR3 is TGTGCCAGGCAACTCCTTGGTGGCTACACCTTC. Residues: CARQLLGGYTF.

The genes are TRBV4-1 and TRBJ1-1, with D possibly TRBD1 on 6 matching bases. Germline loops: CDR1 MGHRA, CDR2 YSYEKL. The CDR3 consists of 15 residues. The V gene lost 1 base and the J gene lost 2 bases, with 11 bases spanning the gap. As DNA, the CDR3 is TGCGCCAGCAGCCAAGGCAGGGGCTTAAACACTGAAGCTTTCTTT. It codes for CASSQGRGLNTEAFF.

This clonotype was observed at least ten times. The CDR3: CASSSTRGQPQHF. CDR3 sequence (DNA): TGTGCCAGCAGTTCGACAAGGGGCCAGCCCCAGCATTTT. V and J are TRBV2 and TRBJ1-5; D is perhaps TRBD1 (5 bases). Germline V gene lookup returns CDR1 SNHLY and CDR2 FYNNEI. V was cut by 5 bases and J by 7 bases, with 12 bases left in between. The CDR3 consists of 13 residues.

The chain employs TRBV3-1 and TRBJ1-5; maybe TRBD1 (5 bases). CDR1 and CDR2 from the germline V gene are LGHDT and YNNKEL (reference sequence). Between the trimmed V and J ends, which lost 3 bases and 3 bases, there was a span of 9 bases. This CDR3 has 14 amino acids. CDR3 coding DNA: TGTGCCAGCAGCCATAGAGGGGACAATCAGCCCCAGCATTTT. Translated, it gives CASSHRGDNQPQHF.

In DNA form, the CDR3 reads TGCAGTGCTAGAGATTTAGCGGGGTCTAGGAATGAGCAGTTCTTC. Translating it yields CSARDLAGSRNEQFF. The chain recombines TRBV20-1 with TRBJ2-1, with 8 bases matching TRBD2. This CDR3 contains 15 residues. CDR1 and CDR2 from the germline V gene are DFQATT and SNEGSKA (reference sequence). V dropped 0 bases and J dropped 7; count of bases not matched to a gene: 8.

In its sample, this clonotype was seen many times. The chain combines TRBV29-1 with TRBJ2-7; TRBD2 aligns across 14 bases. The CDR3 consists of 15 residues. Germline CDR1 and CDR2: SQVTM and ANQGSEA. Trimming took 6 bases from V and 4 from J; bases not matched to a gene: 8. CDR3 residues: CSVAGTSGSEYEQYF. The CDR3 nucleotides read TGCAGCGTCGCCGGGACTAGCGGGAGTGAGTACGAGCAGTACTTC.

The chain has TRBV7-9 and TRBJ1-4, with TRBD1 matching 7 bases. After removal of 5 bases from V and 8 bases from J, the junction contained 8 bases not matched to a gene. Germline V gene lookup returns CDR1 SEHNR and CDR2 FQNEAQ (reference sequence). The CDR3 totals 14 residues. This CDR3 is CASSPGRGREKLFF. In DNA, the CDR3 is TGTGCCAGCAGCCCAGGGAGGGGGCGCGAAAAACTGTTTTTT.

This clonotype was seen at least ten times. The chain has TRBV14 and TRBJ2-5, with TRBD2 matching 9 bases. The CDR3 sequence is 16 residues long. Trimming cost V 0 bases and J 5 bases; bases outside gene matches: 7. The V gene's germline CDR1 is SGHDN and CDR2 FVKESK. The CDR3 nucleotides read TGTGCCAGCAGCCAAGACCCGACTAGCGGTATGGAGACCCAGTACTTC. It encodes CASSQDPTSGMETQYF.

This clonotype was seen repeatedly, ten times or more. The chain employs TRBV7-2 and TRBJ2-3, with TRBD2 as a possible D gene (6 bases). Trimming took 5 bases from V and 3 from J, leaving 15 bases between them. CDR3 length: 15 residues. The germline V gene encodes CDR1 SGHTA and CDR2 FQGNSA. This CDR3 reads CASSRGSSGTDTQYF. The CDR3 DNA reads TGTGCCAGCAGCAGAGGGAGTAGCGGTACAGATACGCAGTATTTT. The full variable domain, completed using reference TRBV7-2 and TRBJ2-3, is GAGVSQSPSNKVTEKGKDVELRCDPISGHTALYWYRQSLGQGLEFLIYFQGNSAPDKSGLPSDRFSAERTGGSVSTLTIQRTQQEDSAVYLCASSRGSSGTDTQYFGPGTRLTVL.